This TCR beta chain appears in the sequencing data of a study of early T cells in non-severe SARS-CoV-2 infection. CDR3 length equals 14 residues. V was shortened by 5 bases and J by 8 bases, with 18 bases between the two germline ends. CDR1 and CDR2 (germline): SGHVS, FQNEAQ. This clonotype was detected many times. MiXCR was run by TCRdb on the 5' RACE reads, yielding one entry per CDR3 protein. The sample has roughly 86,000 distinct CDR3 sequences; 5.5% to 7.5% are singletons. This receptor was obtained from an adult who was a healthcare worker with PCR-confirmed SARS-CoV-2 infection or an uninfected control (not recorded which). This rearrangement joins TRBV7-8 to TRBJ1-2; tentatively, D is TRBD1 (6 bases). Input material: whole blood. CDR3 DNA sequence: TGTGCCAGCAGCGACCAGGGGATAGCGAGCGGCTACACCTTC. Translated, it gives CASSDQGIASGYTF.